These 21 T cell receptor beta chains were sequenced from one sample in a study of T cell repertoires in aging, cancer and after chemotherapy. Peripheral blood genomic DNA, not sorted cells or RNA, was the template. A mixed TRB-A/B primer pool amplified rearranged TRB by multiplex touch-down PCR. In TCRdb, the multiplex PCR reads were re-called with MiXCR into one record per CDR3 protein. The sample lists around 1,800 distinct CDR3 sequences, approximately 30% seen once, with 35% to 55% in the top ten. The sequenced sample consisted of blood. Every receptor here comes from a human donor with a blood cancer.

This clonotype counts as medium-sized. The genes are TRBV6-5 and TRBJ2-7; D might be TRBD1 or TRBD2, each matching 5 bases. There are 13 residues in the CDR3. Germline V gene sequence: CDR1 MNHEY, CDR2 SVGAGI. V lost 7 bases and J lost 7, with 17 bases in between. In nucleotides, the CDR3 is TGTGCCAGCACCCTGCAGGGTTCGGGAGAGCAGTACTTC. Amino acids: CASTLQGSGEQYF.

The chain joins TRBV5-5 to TRBJ1-3; D uncertain. The germline V and J ends were trimmed by 1 base and 0 bases, with 5 bases remaining between them. There are 14 residues in the CDR3. The germline V gene has CDR1 SGHKS and CDR2 YYEKEE (reference sequence). The CDR3, as DNA: TGTGCCAGCAGCTTGACAAACTCTGGAAACACCATATATTTT. The encoded protein is CASSLTNSGNTIYF.

As DNA, the CDR3 is TGTGCCAGCAGCTTTAGGTTGGGGGCTCTCACCGGGGAGCTGTTTTTT. Translated: CASSFRLGALTGELFF. The chain recombines TRBV5-5 with TRBJ2-2; perhaps TRBD1 as D (6 bases). The length of the CDR3 is 16 residues. CDR1 is SGHKS, CDR2 YYEKEE, per germline (reference sequence). V was trimmed by 2 bases and J by 4 bases, leaving 15 bases between them.

Points on this clonotype: A read error may account for a junction end that differs from germline. The chain recombines TRBV5-5 with TRBJ2-5; TRBD2 matches 9 bases. Germline assignment: CDR1 SGHKS and CDR2 YYEKEE (reference sequence). CDR3 length equals 15 residues. The CDR3 DNA is TGTGCCAGCAGCTTGGTGCGGGGGGGCCGCGAGACCCAGTGCTTC. It codes for CASSLVRGGRETQCF.

This clonotype was observed a few times. J is TRBJ2-1 and V is TRBV4-2, with TRBD2 matching over 12 bases. Trimming cost V 4 bases and J 6 bases; bases outside gene matches: 4. The germline gives CDR1 LGHNA, CDR2 YNFKEQ. The length of the CDR3 is 15 residues. In nucleotides, the CDR3 is TGTGCCAGCAGCCCGACTAGCGGGGGCCTCAATGAGCAGTTCTTC. Protein product: CASSPTSGGLNEQFF.

This chain uses TRBV5-1 with TRBJ2-5; unclear D gene. Germline lookup yields CDR1 SGHRS and CDR2 YFSETQ. The CDR3 consists of 12 residues. Between the trimmed V and J ends, which lost 1 base and 1 base, there was a span of 2 bases. CDR3 sequence: CASSLFQETQYF. The CDR3 DNA follows: TGCGCCAGCAGCTTGTTCCAAGAGACCCAGTACTTC.

The rearrangement links TRBV5-4 to TRBJ1-1; unclear D gene. The CDR3 extends over 15 amino acids. The V gene lost 0 bases and the J gene lost 4 bases, with 13 bases spanning the gap. The germline CDR1 and CDR2 sequences are SGHNT and YYREEE (reference sequence). CDR3 loop: CASSLALGMSTEAFF. The CDR3 nucleotides read TGTGCCAGCAGCTTGGCGCTGGGTATGAGCACTGAAGCTTTCTTT.

There are a few counts of this clonotype. The rearrangement uses TRBV7-9 and TRBJ2-3; D remains ambiguous. V lost 1 base and J lost 6, with 8 bases in between. Germline-derived CDR1 and CDR2 are SEHNR and FQNEAQ (reference sequence). The CDR3 totals 13 residues. The CDR3 DNA follows: TGTGCCAGCAGCTTAGATGGTGCCGATACGCAGTATTTT. Translating it yields CASSLDGADTQYF. Full variable domain (outside the CDR3, taken from reference TRBV7-9 and TRBJ2-3): DTGVSQNPRHKITKRGQNVTFRCDPISEHNRLYWYRQTLGQGPEFLTYFQNEAQLEKSRLLSDRFSAERPKGSFSTLEIQRTEQGDSAMYLCASSLDGADTQYFGPGTRLTVL.

As for this clonotype: Just one base apart from a much larger clone, this may be a read error. The chain has TRBV19 and TRBJ2-2, with D possibly matching TRBD1 (6 bases). The CDR3 length is 15 residues. CDR1 and CDR2 from the germline V gene are LNHDA and SQIVND (reference sequence). CDR3 nucleotides: TGTGCCAGTAGTGGGACATTTACGAACACCGGGGAGCTGATTTTT. Residues: CASSGTFTNTGELIF.

This rearrangement joins TRBV4-1 to TRBJ1-1, with TRBD1 as a possible D gene (5 bases). The CDR3 extends over 14 amino acids. Between the trimmed V and J ends, which lost 7 bases and 2 bases, there was a span of 14 bases. Germline loops: CDR1 MGHRA, CDR2 YSYEKL. CDR3 DNA: TGCGCCAGCAAGTTTACAACAGGAAACACTGAAGCTTTCTTT. Protein product: CASKFTTGNTEAFF.

In this sample, this clonotype is medium-sized. This chain links TRBV6-5 with TRBJ1-1; tentative D call: TRBD1 (6 bases). The CDR3 loop spans 13 amino acids. V dropped 6 bases and J dropped 6 bases, with 14 bases sitting between them. Germline CDR1 and CDR2: MNHEY and SVGAGI. The CDR3 bases are TGTGCCAGCAGACTGGGGGCGTTGGCTGAAGCTTTCTTT. It is translated as CASRLGALAEAFF.

Sample share makes this clonotype medium-sized. The gene calls are TRBV6-1 and TRBJ1-5; 7 bases align to TRBD1. Germline loops: CDR1 MNHNS, CDR2 SASEGT. The CDR3 consists of 16 residues. V was clipped by 1 base and J by 1 base; unmatched bases: 4. The CDR3 is CASSEVTGYSNQPQHF. CDR3 nucleotides: TGTGCCAGCAGTGAAGTGACAGGGTACAGCAATCAGCCCCAGCATTTT.

This clonotype appeared a single time. This sequence joins TRBV20-1 and TRBJ2-7; 10 bases are shared with TRBD2. Per germline, CDR1 DFQATT and CDR2 SNEGSKA (reference sequence). J lost 8 bases, V lost 0 bases, and 7 bases had no gene match. This CDR3 is built from 14 residues. CDR3 in DNA: TGCAGTGCTAGAGATGGAACTAGCGGGGCTCAGCAGTACTTC. Translation: CSARDGTSGAQQYF.

This clonotype is medium-sized within its sample. V usage is TRBV11-1 and J usage is TRBJ2-7; D is unresolved. This CDR3 spans 14 amino acids. CDR1 is SGHAT and CDR2 is FQDESV in the germline V gene (reference sequence). Trimming shortened V by 9 bases and J by 5 bases, and 20 bases separated the two germline ends. CDR3 nucleotide sequence: TGTGCCAGTGGCGCCGGGCTTCTACCCCACGAGCAGTACTTC. It is translated as CASGAGLLPHEQYF.

This clonotype has a handful of counts. The chain uses TRBV5-5 and TRBJ1-1; D not resolved. V was pared by 0 bases and J by 1 base, with 7 bases between. This CDR3 comprises 14 residues. Germline loops: CDR1 SGHKS, CDR2 YYEKEE (reference sequence). The CDR3: CASSLEPGNTEAFF. The CDR3 DNA follows: TGTGCCAGCAGCTTGGAACCAGGGAACACTGAAGCTTTCTTT.

In this sample, this clonotype is medium-sized (0.01 to 0.1%). The V gene is TRBV27, the J gene TRBJ2-7, with 11 bases lining up with TRBD2. Trimming at V came to 6 bases and at J to 0 bases, leaving 1 base not matched to a gene. The germline gives CDR1 MNHEY, CDR2 SMNVEV (reference sequence). The CDR3 has 14 amino acids. This chain's CDR3 is CASSGTSGSYEQYF. DNA of the CDR3: TGTGCCAGCAGCGGGACTAGCGGCTCCTACGAGCAGTACTTC.

By sample share, this clonotype is medium-sized. The chain employs TRBV5-6 and TRBJ2-7; no definite D call. CDR1 and CDR2 (germline): SGHDT, YYEEEE. V was trimmed by 2 bases and J by 6 bases, leaving 12 bases between them. There are 13 residues in the CDR3. The CDR3 sequence is CASSFTYQVEQYF. The CDR3 coding sequence is TGTGCCAGCAGCTTCACATACCAGGTCGAGCAGTACTTC. The full variable domain, completed using reference TRBV5-6 and TRBJ2-7, is DAGVTQSPTHLIKTRGQQVTLRCSPKSGHDTVSWYQQALGQGPQFIFQYYEEEERQRGNFPDRFSGHQFPNYSSELNVNALLLGDSALYLCASSFTYQVEQYFGPGTRLTVT.

This clonotype was seen more than once but under ten times. The rearrangement links TRBV20-1 to TRBJ2-3, with 9 positions matching TRBD2. The germline V gene encodes CDR1 DFQATT and CDR2 SNEGSKA (reference sequence). This CDR3 contains 14 residues. Trimming removed 5 bases from V and 0 bases from J; junction bases left unmatched: 3. This CDR3 reads CSAEGLASTDTQYF. DNA of the CDR3: TGCAGTGCTGAGGGACTAGCTAGCACAGATACGCAGTATTTT.

V gene TRBV12-3 or TRBV12-4 combines with J gene TRBJ1-1; tentatively, D is TRBD1 (5 bases). Trimming pared 6 bases from V and 11 bases from J, leaving 19 bases between. The CDR3 consists of 13 residues. The CDR3 protein is CASRLTGPKGAFF. Here the CDR3 DNA reads TGTGCCAGCAGGCTTACAGGTCCAAAAGGGGCTTTCTTT.

The genes are TRBV6-2 or TRBV6-3 and TRBJ1-2; D call uncertain. CDR1 and CDR2 from the germline V gene are MNHEY and SVGEGT. The CDR3 covers 12 residues. V lost 2 bases and J 5 bases, leaving 6 bases between the germline ends. In DNA form, the CDR3 reads TGTGCCAGCAGTTACATGGGGTATGGCTACACCTTC. This sequence encodes CASSYMGYGYTF.

This clonotype was seen only a few times. This rearrangement joins TRBV30 to TRBJ1-1; 7 nucleotides align to TRBD1. The CDR3 contains 14 residues. The V gene's germline CDR1 is GTSNPN and CDR2 SVGIG (reference sequence). Trimming at V came to 4 bases and at J to 1 base, leaving 6 bases not matched to a gene. CDR3 bases: TGTGCCTGGACAGGGGGAGTCAGGAACACTGAAGCTTTCTTT. Translating it yields CAWTGGVRNTEAFF. The complete variable domain, with remaining parts taken from reference TRBV30 and TRBJ1-1, reads SQTIHQWPATLVQPVGSPLSLECTVEGTSNPNLYWYRQAAGRGLQLLFYSVGIGQISSEVPQNLSASRPQDRQFILSSKKLLLSDSGFYLCAWTGGVRNTEAFFGQGTRLTVV.